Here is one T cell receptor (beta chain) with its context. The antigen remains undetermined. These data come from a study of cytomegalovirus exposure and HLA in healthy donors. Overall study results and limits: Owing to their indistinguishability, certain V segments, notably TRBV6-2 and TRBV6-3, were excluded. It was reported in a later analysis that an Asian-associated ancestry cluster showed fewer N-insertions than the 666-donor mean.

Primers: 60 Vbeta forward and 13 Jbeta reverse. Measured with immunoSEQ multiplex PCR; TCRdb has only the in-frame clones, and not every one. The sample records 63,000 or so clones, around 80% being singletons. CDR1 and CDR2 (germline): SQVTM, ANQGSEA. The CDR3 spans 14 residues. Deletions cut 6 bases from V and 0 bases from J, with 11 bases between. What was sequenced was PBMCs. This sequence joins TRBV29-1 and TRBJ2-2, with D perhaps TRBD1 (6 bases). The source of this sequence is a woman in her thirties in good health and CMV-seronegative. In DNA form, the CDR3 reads TGCAGCGTAGCCGGGACAACGAACACCGGGGAGCTGTTTTTT. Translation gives CSVAGTTNTGELFF.